Shown below are 11 T cell receptor beta chains from a single sample sequenced in a study of blood T cell repertoires in COVID-19. TCRdb's table, derived via immunoSEQ multiplex PCR, lists solely in-frame clones and lacks some. This table has over 95,000 clones, 75% to 85% appearing once. The material sequenced was peripheral blood. The origin of the receptors is a human donor in a cohort sampled during active COVID-19.

The chain joins TRBV11-3 to TRBJ2-3; 8 bases map to TRBD2. The ends lost 5 bases at V and 7 bases at J; junction bases unmatched: 11. CDR3 length equals 15 residues. Germline loops: CDR1 SGHNT, CDR2 YENEEA. For the CDR3, the DNA is TGTGCCAGCAGCACAAAAGCGGGAGTCATGAATACGCAGTATTTT. Its translation is CASSTKAGVMNTQYF.

This rearrangement joins TRBV7-2 to TRBJ2-5; 10 bases are a match to TRBD2. Germline CDR1 reads SGHTA; CDR2 reads FQGNSA. This CDR3 comprises 15 residues. Unmatched junction bases numbered 6, after V lost 4 bases and J lost 4 bases. CDR3 protein: CASSSQRGGRETQYF. Written as DNA, the CDR3 is TGTGCCAGCAGCTCTCAGCGGGGGGGCCGAGAGACCCAGTACTTC.

The CDR3 here is CASSPGRGSYEQYF. As DNA, the CDR3 is TGTGCCAGTAGTCCCGGCAGGGGCTCCTACGAGCAGTACTTC. This chain uses TRBV19 with TRBJ2-7; a possible D gene is TRBD1 (6 bases). V lost 5 bases and J 0 bases, leaving 11 bases between the germline ends. Germline V CDR1 and CDR2: LNHDA, SQIVND (reference sequence). This CDR3 spans 14 amino acids.

This clone has a handful of counts. The chain has TRBV7-3 and TRBJ1-2; 8 nucleotides match TRBD1. Germline V gene data show CDR1 as SGHTA and CDR2 as FQGTGA. The CDR3 is made up of 15 amino acids. Trimming took 5 bases from V and 3 from J; bases not matched to a gene: 8. The CDR3, as DNA: TGTGCCAGCAGCAGTTACAGGGGACAGGACTATGGCTACACCTTC. It yields the protein CASSSYRGQDYGYTF.

V is TRBV5-4 and J is TRBJ1-4; no firm D call. This CDR3 is built from 15 residues. The germline V gene encodes CDR1 SGHNT and CDR2 YYREEE (reference sequence). The V and J ends lost 0 bases and 3 bases respectively, with 9 bases between them. CDR3 in amino acids: CASSLGGLANEKLFF. In DNA form, the CDR3 reads TGTGCCAGCAGCTTGGGAGGGTTGGCTAATGAAAAACTGTTTTTT.

The chain couples TRBV29-1 to TRBJ1-3; a weak D match, TRBD1 (5 bases). V lost 5 bases and J 11 bases, leaving 16 bases between the germline ends. Germline CDR1 reads SQVTM; CDR2 reads ANQGSEA. The CDR3 has 12 amino acids. The CDR3 loop is CSVRFNQGAIYF. CDR3 nucleotides: TGCAGCGTTCGATTCAACCAAGGGGCCATATATTTT.

This clone has a single count. The chain recombines TRBV5-1 with TRBJ2-5; TRBD2 is a possible D gene (5 bases). The CDR3 loop spans 12 amino acids. From germline, CDR1 is SGHRS and CDR2 YFSETQ. V lost 4 bases and J lost 3, with 7 bases in between. Here the CDR3 DNA reads TGCGCCAGCAGCATTAGCGAAGAGACCCAGTACTTC. Amino acid sequence: CASSISEETQYF.

The gene calls are TRBV2 and TRBJ1-1; D remains ambiguous. V lost 6 bases, J lost 1 base, and 12 bases lay in between. This CDR3 contains 14 residues. Per the germline V gene, CDR1 is SNHLY and CDR2 is FYNNEI. This CDR3 reads CASRTGESNTEAFF. Here the CDR3 DNA reads TGTGCCAGCAGGACGGGAGAATCGAACACTGAAGCTTTCTTT.

The chain couples TRBV6-6 to TRBJ2-1, with 10 bases aligning to TRBD2. The CDR3 sequence is 14 residues long. Germline values: CDR1 MNHNY, CDR2 SVGAGI (reference sequence). V lost 2 bases and J lost 5; bases outside the gene matches: 0. The chain's CDR3 is CASSYLAGDNEQFF. The CDR3 DNA is TGTGCCAGCAGTTACCTAGCGGGAGACAATGAGCAGTTCTTC.

The chain is built from TRBV6-1 and TRBJ1-3; D may be TRBD1 (6 bases). In germline, CDR1 is MNHNS, CDR2 SASEGT. The length of the CDR3 is 16 residues. Trimming pared 1 base from V and 0 bases from J, leaving 10 bases between. The CDR3 region is CASSEVQGSSGNTIYF. The CDR3 DNA reads as TGTGCCAGCAGTGAAGTGCAGGGGAGCTCTGGAAACACCATATATTTT.

CDR3 sequence reads: CASSPWDRADTEAFF. The CDR3 DNA follows: TGTGCCAGCTCACCATGGGACAGGGCTGACACTGAAGCTTTCTTT. The chain has TRBV18 and TRBJ1-1, with 9 nucleotides matching TRBD1. Looked up from germline, CDR1 is KGHSH and CDR2 is LQKENI. The J segment lost 3 bases and the V segment lost 2 bases, leaving 4 bases of the junction unmatched. The CDR3 runs to 15 residues.